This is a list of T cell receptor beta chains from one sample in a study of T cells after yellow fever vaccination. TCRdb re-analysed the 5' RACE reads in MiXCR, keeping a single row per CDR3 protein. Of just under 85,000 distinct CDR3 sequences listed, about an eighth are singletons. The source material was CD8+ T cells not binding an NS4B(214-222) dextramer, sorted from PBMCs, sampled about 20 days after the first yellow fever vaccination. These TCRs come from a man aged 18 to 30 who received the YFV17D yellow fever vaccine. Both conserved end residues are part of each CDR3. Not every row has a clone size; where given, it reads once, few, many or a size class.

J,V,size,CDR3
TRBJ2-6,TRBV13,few,CASSFSPLTPGANVLTF
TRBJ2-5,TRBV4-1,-,CASSRTPGETQYF
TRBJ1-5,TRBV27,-,CASSGGANQPQHF
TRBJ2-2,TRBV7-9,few,CASSLREARELFF
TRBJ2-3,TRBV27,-,CASSSTSGSPDTQYF
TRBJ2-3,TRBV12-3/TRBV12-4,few,CASSSSGGYADTQYF
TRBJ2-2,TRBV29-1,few,CSVAGVNTGELFF
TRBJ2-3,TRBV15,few,CATSRAASTDTQYF
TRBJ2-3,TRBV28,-,CASSLFLGADTQYF
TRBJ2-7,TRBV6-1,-,CASSAGTGFPYEQYF
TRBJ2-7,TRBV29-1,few,CSVKPQGDYEQYF
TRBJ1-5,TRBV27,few,CASSWGSGPNQPQHF
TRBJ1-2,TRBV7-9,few,CASSLTDEGRSYGYTF
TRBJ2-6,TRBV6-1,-,CASTDYISGANVLTF
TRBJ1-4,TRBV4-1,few,CASSGRTGVGEKLFF
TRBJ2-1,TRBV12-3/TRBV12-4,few,CASSSWGPHNEQFF
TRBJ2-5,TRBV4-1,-,CASSKREEVETQYF
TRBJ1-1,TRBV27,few,CASSSWVTNTEAFF
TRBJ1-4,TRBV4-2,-,CASSQEEGADGEKLFF
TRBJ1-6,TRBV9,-,CASNHGSNNSPLHF
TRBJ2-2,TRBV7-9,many,CASSLRSLFANTGELFF
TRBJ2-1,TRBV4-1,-,CASSQVGRAQERQFF